The clone carrying this TCR beta chain has a handful of counts. Its antigen is not known. A clone one base away is much larger, so this may be a read error. Total RNA was isolated from each sample in quantities of at least 6 micrograms. This sample was included in a study of blood T cells in healthy people across ages. Combining a sample-barcoded 5' primer with a J-beta primer mix, a second PCR ran for roughly 7 to 12 cycles. From each sample, at least 2.5 million paired-end reads containing CDR3 were obtained. TCRdb reanalysed the 5' RACE reads using MiXCR and keeps one entry per CDR3 protein. The sample has about 730,000 distinct CDR3 sequences, about 40% seen once; the top ten hold roughly 19%. Study-wide results and caveats: Age brought a roughly linear fall in TCR beta diversity measured per million T cells.

The germline CDR1 and CDR2 sequences are LGHNA and YSLEER. Trimming pared 8 bases from V and 7 bases from J, leaving 12 bases between. The CDR3 runs to 12 residues. The chain is built from TRBV4-3 and TRBJ2-1; possibly TRBD1 for D (6 bases). Sequences were obtained from blood. The source of this sequence is a woman aged 60-75 years in good health. The CDR3 nucleotides read TGCGCCAGCGGCCGCCAGGGGAATGAGCAGTTCTTC. This codes for CASGRQGNEQFF.